This TCR beta chain was observed in a study of T cell changes during pregnancy in multiple sclerosis. Sequenced by immunoSEQ multiplex PCR; TCRdb stores in-frame clones only, minus some. The sample holds tens of thousands of clones; 70% to 90% are singletons and the top ten take over 0.5%. Germline V gives CDR1 SGHNT, CDR2 YYREEE (reference sequence). The CDR3 loop spans 14 amino acids. Losses at the gene ends were 4 bases for V and 8 bases for J; bases not matched to a gene: 9. The clonotype comes from a female donor with multiple sclerosis, enrolled in a pregnancy study. The V call is TRBV5-4, the J call TRBJ2-1; 7 bases agree with TRBD2. The sequencing used CD4+ T cells from peripheral blood mononuclear cells, collected in the first trimester of pregnancy. The CDR3 loop is CASSTGGGRDEQFF. Here the CDR3 DNA reads TGTGCCAGCAGCACGGGGGGTGGGAGGGATGAGCAGTTCTTC.